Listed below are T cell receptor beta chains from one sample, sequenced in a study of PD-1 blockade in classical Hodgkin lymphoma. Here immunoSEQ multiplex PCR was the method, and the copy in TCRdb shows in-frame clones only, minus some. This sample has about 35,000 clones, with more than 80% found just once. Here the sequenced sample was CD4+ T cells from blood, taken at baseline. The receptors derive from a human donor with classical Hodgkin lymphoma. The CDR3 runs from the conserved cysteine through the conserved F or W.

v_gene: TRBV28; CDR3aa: CAGKQEGIYGYTF
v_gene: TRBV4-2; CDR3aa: CASSQDFQGYNEQFF
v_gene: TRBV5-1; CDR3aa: CASSSLQGAYEQYF
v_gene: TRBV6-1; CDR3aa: CASSEARGEDGYTF
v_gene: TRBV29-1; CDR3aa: CSSTGTGGYEQYF
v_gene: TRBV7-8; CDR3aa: CASSLAGQTSETQYF
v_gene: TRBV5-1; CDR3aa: CASRLDSATNEKLFF
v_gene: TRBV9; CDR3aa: CASSVGRTGGAGEQFF
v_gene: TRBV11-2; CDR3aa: CASSFPAGSPLYEQYF
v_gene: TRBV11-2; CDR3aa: CASSSELAGVRTGELFF
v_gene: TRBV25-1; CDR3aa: CASGGLAGYNEQFF
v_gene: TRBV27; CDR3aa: CASSGLPQETQYF
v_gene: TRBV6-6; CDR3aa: CASRRTMINEQYF
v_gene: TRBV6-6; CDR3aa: CASSSPGQKIYEQYF
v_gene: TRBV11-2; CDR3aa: CASGGRAYEQYF
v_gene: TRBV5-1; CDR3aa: CASSAGQGNGELFF
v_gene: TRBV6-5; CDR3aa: CASSYSGSGARNGYTF
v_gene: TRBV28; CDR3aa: CASITGPPSYEQYF
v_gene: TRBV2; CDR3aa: CASSSLGQINEKLFF
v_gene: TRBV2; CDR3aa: CASSGRFMNTEAFF
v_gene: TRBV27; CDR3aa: CASSFLSATNTGELFF
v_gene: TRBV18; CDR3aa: CASSPGLDEKLFF
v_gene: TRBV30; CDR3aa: CAWSVRLAGKAQYF
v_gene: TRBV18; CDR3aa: CASSPGTGGNQPQHF
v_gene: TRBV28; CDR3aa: CASSLPGQNTEAFF
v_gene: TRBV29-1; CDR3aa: CSVVGGSGRANTEAFF
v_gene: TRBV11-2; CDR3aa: CASSLGSEQYF
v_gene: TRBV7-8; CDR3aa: CASSLRLAVSYEQYF
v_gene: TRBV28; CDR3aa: CASSTGTAYTGELFF
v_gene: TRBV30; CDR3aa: CASGTNYEQYF
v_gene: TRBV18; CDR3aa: CASSSQGSDVRLSSYNEQFF
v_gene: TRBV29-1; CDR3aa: CSVDSSGTDTQYF
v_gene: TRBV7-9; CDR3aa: CASGLAGETQYF
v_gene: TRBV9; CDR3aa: CASSVTQEAEGGYTF
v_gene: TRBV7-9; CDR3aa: CASSLEGQSLEQYF
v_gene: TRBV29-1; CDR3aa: CSVEPNLGARGYTF
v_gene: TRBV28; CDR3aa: CASSLRTDSYYEQYF
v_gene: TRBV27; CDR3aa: CASSSLRGPAKTNYGYTF
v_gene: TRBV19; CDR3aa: CASSIDGQSLNEKLFF
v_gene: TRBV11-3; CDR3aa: CASSSTWDRTDTQYF
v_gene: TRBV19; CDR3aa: CASSIGLSRGPQHF
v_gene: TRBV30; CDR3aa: CAWRGTEVNTEAFF
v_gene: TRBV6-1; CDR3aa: CASSGQGTFRNTEAFF
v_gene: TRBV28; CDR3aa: CASSLPGSKYEQYF
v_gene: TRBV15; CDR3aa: CATSRDRDPGELFF
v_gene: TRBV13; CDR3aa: CASSGPSGQQNSYEQYF
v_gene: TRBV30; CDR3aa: CAWSVRGDSNQPQHF
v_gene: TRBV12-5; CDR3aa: CASGSQTPNTEAFF
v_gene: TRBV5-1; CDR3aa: CASSWIAGGDNEQFF
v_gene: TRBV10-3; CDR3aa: CAISGLARTSTDTQYF
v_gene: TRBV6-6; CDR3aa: CASSGGTGSKREAFF
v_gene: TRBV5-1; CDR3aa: CASSLEGRAGRGNNEQFF
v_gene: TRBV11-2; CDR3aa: CASSLGYQGALDTQYF
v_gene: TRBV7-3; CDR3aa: CASSLGLGFGANVLTF
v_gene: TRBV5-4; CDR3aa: CASSSLGLFSYEQYF